The clone carrying this T cell receptor beta chain turned up a few times. Study processing details: Reference gene primer amplification gave nucleated cell count estimates. Generated by immunoSEQ multiplex PCR, the TCRdb table keeps only in-frame clones and is missing some. D and trimming were read from the DNA, whereas the V and J calls and clone size are those reported in that table. The sample records a few hundred thousand clones, nearly 90% being singletons. The source of the sample is a study of blood T cell repertoires in COVID-19. Study-wide background: PBMCs, B-cell-depleted T cells, or T cells were the source of the cDNA or gDNA that made up the material.

The germline V gene encodes CDR1 SEHNR and CDR2 FQNEAQ (reference sequence). Trimming took off 1 base at V and 5 bases at J, with 8 bases between the two ends. The CDR3 length is 13 residues. Study members were between 18 and 89 years old and lived in 24 US regions. Researchers sorted participants into cohorts using their self-reported clinical history. The chain uses TRBV7-9 and TRBJ1-1; no firm D call. The sequenced sample was PBMCs or T cells enriched from blood (not recorded which). The receptor was derived from a woman aged 18-29 years with acute COVID-19. The CDR3 region has the DNA TGTGCCAGCAGCTTAGTCCTCGGGACTGAAGCTTTCTTT. It codes for CASSLVLGTEAFF.